Listed here are 17 T cell receptor beta chains from one sample, sequenced in a study of T-cell reconstitution after alpha-beta-depleted transplantation in children. Unique molecular identifiers were used in preparing the TCRbeta library. In TCRdb, the PCR reads were re-called with MiXCR into one record per CDR3 protein. This table holds over 200,000 distinct CDR3 sequences, 8.5% to 10% found once. This sample comprised PBMCs from the stem cell graft donor, obtained from the stem cell graft. The receptors originated from a human donor who donated a stem cell graft to a child with acute lymphoblastic leukemia.

This clonotype was recorded many times. The chain carries TRBV12-3 or TRBV12-4 and TRBJ1-2; D may be TRBD1 (5 bases). The V and J ends lost 8 bases and 10 bases respectively, with 23 bases between them. The CDR3 runs to 14 residues. The CDR3 loop reads CASCPSGGRDDYTF. CDR3 DNA sequence: TGTGCCAGCTGTCCCTCGGGGGGTAGGGACGACTACACCTTC.

The chain is built from TRBV5-1 and TRBJ2-2; possibly TRBD2 for D (6 bases). The CDR3 length is 13 residues. The V gene lost 3 bases and the J gene lost 3 bases, with 6 bases spanning the gap. Germline loops: CDR1 SGHRS, CDR2 YFSETQ. The DNA for the CDR3 is TGCGCCAGCAGCTCGGGGGACACCGGGGAGCTGTTTTTT. It specifies CASSSGDTGELFF. Full variable domain (outside the CDR3, taken from reference TRBV5-1 and TRBJ2-2): KAGVTQTPRYLIKTRGQQVTLSCSPISGHRSVSWYQQTPGQGLQFLFEYFSETQRNKGNFPGRFSGRQFSNSRSEMNVSTLELGDSALYLCASSSGDTGELFFGEGSRLTVL.

This clonotype was observed at least ten times. V gene TRBV29-1 combines with J gene TRBJ2-5; maybe TRBD1 (9 bases). Looked up from germline, CDR1 is SQVTM and CDR2 is ANQGSEA. This CDR3 comprises 16 residues. The ends were cut back, 2 bases at V and 5 bases at J, with 21 bases in the middle. CDR3: CSVELAGQGVLETQYF. The CDR3 DNA follows: TGCAGCGTTGAATTAGCGGGACAGGGTGTGTTGGAGACCCAGTACTTC.

This clonotype was counted between two and nine times. The chain carries TRBV2 and TRBJ2-5; TRBD2 aligns across 8 bases. The J segment lost 5 bases and the V segment lost 2 bases, leaving 13 bases of the junction unmatched. CDR3 length: 17 amino acids. Germline loops: CDR1 SNHLY, CDR2 FYNNEI. CDR3 sequence: CASSESRGGGSWETQYF. CDR3 DNA: TGTGCCAGCAGTGAAAGTCGTGGCGGGGGGTCGTGGGAGACCCAGTACTTC.

Concerning this clonotype itself: One junction end does not reproduce the germline sequence, and a read error may be involved. The genes are TRBV11-2 and TRBJ2-5; D may be TRBD2 (5 bases). The germline gives CDR1 SGHAT, CDR2 FQNNGV. There are 17 residues in the CDR3. The CDR3 reads CASSLDKRVRAQESQYF. CDR3 nucleotide sequence: TGTGCCAGCAGCTTAGATAAGAGGGTGAGGGCGCAAGAGAGCCAGTACTTC.

This clonotype has a count of ten or more. The chain carries TRBV29-1 and TRBJ1-2; D possibly corresponds to TRBD1 (5 bases). Trimming took off 4 bases at V and 6 bases at J, with 6 bases between the two ends. The V gene's germline CDR1 is SQVTM and CDR2 ANQGSEA. CDR3 length equals 10 residues. CDR3 amino acids: CSVVRDGYTF. For the CDR3, the DNA is TGCAGCGTTGTCAGGGATGGCTACACCTTC. The whole variable domain, remainder taken from reference TRBV29-1 and TRBJ1-2, is SAVISQKPSRDICQRGTSLTIQCQVDSQVTMMFWYRQQPGQSLTLIATANQGSEATYESGFVIDKFPISRPNLTFSTLTVSNMSPEDSSIYLCSVVRDGYTFGSGTRLTVV.

In this sample, this clonotype turned up a few times. This chain connects TRBV12-3 or TRBV12-4 to TRBJ2-7; D is possibly TRBD1 (6 bases). The CDR3 spans 14 residues. V was cut by 6 bases and J by 2 bases, with 14 bases left in between. Here the CDR3 DNA reads TGTGCCAGCAGCCCAGACGGACAGCCCTACGAGCAGTACTTC. It encodes CASSPDGQPYEQYF.

Ten or more counts support this clonotype. The V call is TRBV20-1, the J call TRBJ1-3; TRBD1 aligns across 7 bases. Germline lookup yields CDR1 DFQATT and CDR2 SNEGSKA (reference sequence). CDR3 length: 14 residues. V lost 5 bases to trimming and J lost 3 bases; unmatched junction nucleotides: 7. The CDR3 here is CSAGRTGVGNTIYF. The CDR3, as DNA: TGCAGTGCTGGACGAACAGGGGTTGGAAACACCATATATTTT.

V usage is TRBV25-1 and J usage is TRBJ2-7; no reliable D call. From germline, CDR1 is MGHDK and CDR2 SYGVNS. The V and J ends lost 4 bases and 4 bases respectively, with 14 bases between them. CDR3 size: 14 residues. The CDR3 region has the DNA TGTGCCAGCAGTGCTTTGGAGTCCGGGTACGAGCAGTACTTC. Protein product: CASSALESGYEQYF.

This clonotype showed up many times. The final CDR3 position lacks the conserved phenylalanine or tryptophan, pointing to a likely read error. The DNA is left out, because the CDR3 cannot be placed on it with certainty; the CDR3 is given as TCRdb lists it. The genes are TRBV2 and TRBJ1-2. The CDR3 is 12 residues long, ends included. Germline CDR1 and CDR2: SNHLY and FYNNEI. Here the CDR3 reads CASSEGGYGGKI.

There are many counts of this clonotype. The chain has TRBV10-1 and TRBJ2-4; D is unresolved. The CDR3 runs to 13 residues. Trimming cost V 8 bases and J 0 bases, with 8 bases left between them. Germline values: CDR1 WNHNN, CDR2 SYGVQD (reference sequence). In DNA, the CDR3 is TGCGCCAGCGCCGGGCTAGCCAAAAACATTCAGTACTTC. Protein: CASAGLAKNIQYF.

The CDR3 loop reads CASTWTSGGSDEQFF. DNA for the CDR3: TGTGCCAGCACCTGGACTAGCGGGGGGTCCGATGAGCAGTTCTTC. The V call is TRBV6-1, the J call TRBJ2-1; TRBD2 matches at 14 bases. CDR1 and CDR2 from the germline V gene are MNHNS and SASEGT. CDR3 size: 15 residues. Trimming cost V 7 bases and J 8 bases; bases outside gene matches: 7.

At least ten counts were recorded for this clonotype. The rearrangement joins TRBV10-3 to TRBJ2-7; D possibly corresponds to TRBD1 (6 bases). Per germline, CDR1 ENHRY and CDR2 SYGVKD. This CDR3 is 15 amino acids long. Trimming removed 8 bases at V and 4 bases at J, with 21 bases between. CDR3 residues: CAIRPSGQDVYEQYF. CDR3 coding DNA: TGTGCCATCCGCCCTTCGGGACAAGATGTTTACGAGCAGTACTTC.

This clonotype is termed medium-sized. This chain joins TRBV12-3 or TRBV12-4 and TRBJ2-5; 7 bases line up with TRBD1. The CDR3 has 15 residues. V shed 5 bases and J 1 base; nucleotides not matched to a gene: 7. CDR3 protein: CASSPNRQGQETQYF. CDR3 nucleotide sequence: TGTGCCAGCAGTCCGAACAGACAGGGCCAAGAGACCCAGTACTTC.

The sample holds many counts of this clonotype. J is TRBJ2-7 and V is TRBV6-5; TRBD1 might be the D (6 bases). With 2 bases removed from V and 0 bases from J, the gap between germline ends came to 8 bases. Germline-derived CDR1 and CDR2 are MNHEY and SVGAGI. This CDR3 spans 14 amino acids. This CDR3 is CASSYVRGSYEQYF. The CDR3 nucleotides read TGTGCCAGCAGTTACGTCAGGGGCTCCTACGAGCAGTACTTC.

This clonotype occurred a few times. This chain joins TRBV6-1 and TRBJ1-5; D remains ambiguous. Between the trimmed V and J ends, which lost 8 bases and 7 bases, there was a span of 12 bases. This CDR3 is 12 amino acids long. Germline CDR1 reads MNHNS; CDR2 reads SASEGT. The CDR3 region has the DNA TGTGCCAGCTTTTCAGGTGGACAGCCCCAGCATTTT. It translates to CASFSGGQPQHF.

This clonotype was detected a few times. The chain joins TRBV10-1 to TRBJ1-1; weak D call: TRBD1 (6 bases). Germline CDR1 and CDR2: WNHNN and SYGVQD (reference sequence). The V gene lost 6 bases and the J gene lost 1 base, with 12 bases spanning the gap. CDR3 length equals 14 residues. CDR3 nucleotide sequence: TGCGCCAGCAGGGACAGTTCACCGAACACTGAAGCTTTCTTT. It is translated as CASRDSSPNTEAFF.